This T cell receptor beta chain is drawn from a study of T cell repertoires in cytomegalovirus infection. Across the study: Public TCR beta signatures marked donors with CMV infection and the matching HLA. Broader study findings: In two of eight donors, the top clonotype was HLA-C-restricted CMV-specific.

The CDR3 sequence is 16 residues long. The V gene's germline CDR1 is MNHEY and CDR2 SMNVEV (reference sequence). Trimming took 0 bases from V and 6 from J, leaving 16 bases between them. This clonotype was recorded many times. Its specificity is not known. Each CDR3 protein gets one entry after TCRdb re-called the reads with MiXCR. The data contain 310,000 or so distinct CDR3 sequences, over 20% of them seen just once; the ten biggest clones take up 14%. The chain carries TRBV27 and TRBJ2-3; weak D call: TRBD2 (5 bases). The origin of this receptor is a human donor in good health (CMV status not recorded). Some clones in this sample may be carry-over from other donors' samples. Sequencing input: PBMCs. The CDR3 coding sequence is TGTGCCAGCAGTTTATCCGGTTCCCCCCGCGGGGATACGCAGTATTTT. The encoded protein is CASSLSGSPRGDTQYF.